Each of the 5 T cell receptor beta chains below was sequenced from the same sample in a study of T cell responses to AZD1222 COVID-19 vaccine (dated by TCRdb to 2020 to 2022). The library was made by the immunoSEQ multiplex PCR assay. Imported from immuneACCESS, the table was reduced by TCRdb to in-frame sequences with V and J called. These copies leave out some clones; in studies compared against another copy, an unresolved V gene accounts for under half, and the cause of the remainder is not known. This sample lists approximately 150,000 clones; 92% were detected once. The ten largest account for around 2.3% of the sample. The sample's time point label, in plain terms: baseline before first vaccination. Sequenced material: peripheral blood, taken on day 0 of AZD1222 vaccination. These receptor sequences come from an adult in good health.

This chain connects TRBV10-2 to TRBJ2-3, with unresolved D. This CDR3 is 15 amino acids long. Trimming shortened V by 2 bases and J by 3 bases, and 12 bases separated the two germline ends. CDR1 WSHSY and CDR2 SAAADI come from the germline V gene. This CDR3 reads CASSEPSSGTDTQYF. The CDR3 DNA follows: TGCGCCAGCAGTGAGCCTAGTAGTGGGACAGATACGCAGTATTTT.

In its sample, this clone was seen once. The rearrangement joins TRBV3-1 (or the pseudogene TRBV3-2) to TRBJ2-1, with D perhaps assigned TRBD1 or TRBD2 (6 bases each). CDR1 LGHDT and CDR2 YNNKEL come from the germline V gene (reference sequence). Between the trimmed V and J ends, which lost 1 base and 10 bases, there was a span of 20 bases. This CDR3 comprises 16 residues. CDR3 bases: TGTGCCAGCAGCCAAGGCTTTTGGGGGGCATCGGGCGAGCAGTTCTTC. It is translated as CASSQGFWGASGEQFF.

The table lists this clone with a few counts. This chain uses TRBV11-2 with TRBJ2-2; no clear D. CDR3 size: 13 residues. Per germline, CDR1 SGHAT and CDR2 FQNNGV. Trimming left V 0 bases short and J 8 bases short, with 7 bases between. CDR3 DNA: TGTGCCAGCAGCTTAGAGTTGCCAGGGGAGCTGTTTTTT. This translates into CASSLELPGELFF.

CDR3 nucleotide sequence: TGTGCCATCAGTGAAGAAGGCGGCAGTGAAGCTTTCTTT. Translation gives CAISEEGGSEAFF. This chain connects TRBV10-3 to TRBJ1-1; D unresolved. V was trimmed by 3 bases and J by 7 bases, leaving 12 bases between them. The CDR3 extends over 13 amino acids. CDR1 is ENHRY and CDR2 is SYGVKD in the germline V gene.

The chain uses TRBV7-6 and TRBJ1-1; the D gene is possibly TRBD1 (5 bases). Trimming took 5 bases from V and 2 from J, leaving 15 bases between them. This CDR3 spans 15 amino acids. Germline V gene lookup returns CDR1 SGHVS and CDR2 FNYEAQ. This chain's CDR3 is CASSRTGPVNTEAFF. DNA of the CDR3: TGTGCCAGCAGCCGAACGGGGCCCGTTAACACTGAAGCTTTCTTT. The variable domain in full, completed from reference TRBV7-6 and TRBJ1-1, reads GAGVSQSPRYKVTKRGQDVALRCDPISGHVSLYWYRQALGQGPEFLTYFNYEAQQDKSGLPNDRFSAERPEGSISTLTIQRTEQRDSAMYRCASSRTGPVNTEAFFGQGTRLTVV.